These 19 T cell receptor beta chains share one sample of origin, sequenced in a study of blood T cell repertoires in COVID-19. Here immunoSEQ multiplex PCR was the method, and the copy in TCRdb shows in-frame clones only, minus some. The sample consists of roughly 100,000 clones, about 76% of them appearing once. Sequencing was carried out using peripheral blood. These receptors originate from a woman between 70 and 85 years old with acute or convalescent COVID-19.

The chain has TRBV16 and TRBJ1-1; no reliable D call. Trimming removed 4 bases at V and 8 bases at J, with 11 bases between. Germline V CDR1 and CDR2: KGHSY, FQNENV. This CDR3 contains 12 residues. The CDR3 region is CASSRLRAEAFF. DNA of the CDR3: TGTGCCAGCAGCCGATTGCGCGCGGAAGCTTTCTTT. The entire variable domain, with the rest obtained from reference TRBV16 and TRBJ1-1, is as follows: GEEVAQTPKHLVRGEGQKAKLYCAPIKGHSYVFWYQQVLKNEFKFLISFQNENVFDETGMPKERFSAKCLPNSPCSLEIQATKLEDSAVYFCASSRLRAEAFFGQGTRLTVV.

J is TRBJ2-5 and V is TRBV5-1; D gene ambiguous. The V gene lost 2 bases and the J gene lost 5 bases, with 10 bases spanning the gap. The CDR3 length is 13 residues. The germline CDR1 and CDR2 sequences are SGHRS and YFSETQ. DNA for the CDR3: TGCGCCAGCAGCTTTGGCCAGTTGGAGACCCAGTACTTC. It codes for CASSFGQLETQYF.

The J gene is TRBJ1-2, the V gene TRBV27; 7 bases are shared with TRBD1. V shed 0 bases, J shed 1 base, and the junction held 2 bases outside the gene matches. This CDR3 spans 15 amino acids. Germline V gene lookup returns CDR1 MNHEY and CDR2 SMNVEV (reference sequence). CDR3 sequence: CASSLSGGGNYGYTF. For the CDR3, the DNA is TGTGCCAGCAGTTTATCAGGGGGCGGTAACTATGGCTACACCTTC.

The CDR3 here is CASSLLKGSTEAFF. The CDR3 DNA reads as TGTGCCAGCAGTTTATTAAAAGGGAGCACTGAAGCTTTCTTT. This chain joins TRBV28 and TRBJ1-1; D is ambiguous. CDR3 length: 14 amino acids. CDR1 and CDR2 from the germline V gene are MDHEN and SYDVKM. V was pared by 1 base and J by 4 bases, with 10 bases between.

The chain links TRBV3-1 (or the pseudogene TRBV3-2) to TRBJ2-7, with TRBD2 matching 11 bases. The germline CDR1 and CDR2 sequences are LGHDT and YNNKEL (reference sequence). Unmatched junction bases numbered 5, after V lost 5 bases and J lost 2 bases. The CDR3 loop spans 15 amino acids. The CDR3 region has the DNA TGTGCCAGCAGCTTTCTAGCGGGGGGAACCTACGAGCAGTACTTC. Amino acids: CASSFLAGGTYEQYF.

This sequence joins TRBV13 and TRBJ1-6; possible D gene TRBD1, 5 bases. The CDR3 is 22 residues long. From germline, CDR1 is PRHDT and CDR2 FYEKMQ (reference sequence). V shed 5 bases and J shed 0 bases, with 29 bases lying between them. CDR3 loop: CASSPRGSGSSVASSYNSPLHF. The CDR3 coding sequence is TGTGCCAGCAGCCCCCGGGGGTCGGGTAGTAGTGTTGCAAGCTCCTATAATTCACCCCTCCACTTT. Complete variable domain (other parts from reference TRBV13 and TRBJ1-6): AAGVIQSPRHLIKEKRETATLKCYPIPRHDTVYWYQQGPGQDPQFLISFYEKMQSDKGSIPDRFSAQQFSDYHSELNMSSLELGDSALYFCASSPRGSGSSVASSYNSPLHFGNGTRLTVT.

The chain carries TRBV12-5 and TRBJ2-4; maybe TRBD2 (5 bases). Germline values: CDR1 LGHNT, CDR2 FRNRAP. V shed 1 base and J shed 4 bases, with 17 bases lying between them. The CDR3 totals 17 residues. The CDR3 loop reads CASGLDSEGGKKNIQYF. In DNA form, the CDR3 reads TGTGCTAGTGGTTTGGATAGCGAAGGTGGGAAGAAAAACATTCAGTACTTC.

This clone has only a few counts. This rearrangement joins TRBV23-1 to TRBJ1-2, with D possibly being TRBD1 (6 bases). TRBV23-1 is an ORF for which the function is uncertain. The CDR3 is 14 residues long. The V gene lost 4 bases and the J gene lost 3 bases, with 12 bases spanning the gap. The CDR3 nucleotides are TGCGCCAGCAGTCCAGGCAGGGGTGACTATGGCTACACCTTC. It codes for CASSPGRGDYGYTF.

The chain combines TRBV30 with TRBJ1-4; D remains ambiguous. Per germline, CDR1 GTSNPN and CDR2 SVGIG (reference sequence). The CDR3 loop spans 13 amino acids. V dropped 5 bases and J dropped 8 bases, with 15 bases sitting between them. As DNA, the CDR3 is TGTGCCTGGGGAAGTGCACTAGGCGAAAAACTGTTTTTT. Translation gives CAWGSALGEKLFF.

The V gene is TRBV5-4, the J gene TRBJ2-1, with TRBD2 matching 16 bases. Germline CDR1 reads SGHNT; CDR2 reads YYREEE (reference sequence). The junction had 7 bases not matched to a gene; V was cut back by 4 bases and J by 9 bases. This CDR3 spans 16 amino acids. The CDR3 here is CASSRTGTSGGGEQFF. For the CDR3, the DNA is TGTGCCAGCAGCAGAACCGGGACTAGCGGGGGGGGTGAGCAGTTCTTC.

The CDR3 protein is CASTLRQGQDGYGYTF. CDR3 sequence (DNA): TGTGCCAGCACCCTCCGACAGGGGCAGGACGGCTATGGCTACACCTTC. J is TRBJ1-2 and V is TRBV2, with 8 bases matching TRBD1. Germline V gives CDR1 SNHLY, CDR2 FYNNEI. With 7 bases clipped from V and 4 bases from J, the junction kept 14 bases outside the gene matches. The CDR3 is 16 amino acids.

By share, this clone ranks as medium-sized. This chain links TRBV5-1 with TRBJ2-5; a weak D match, TRBD2 (6 bases). The germline V and J ends were trimmed by 4 bases and 3 bases, with 13 bases remaining between them. CDR3 length equals 14 residues. The germline CDR1 and CDR2 sequences are SGHRS and YFSETQ. The chain's CDR3 is CASSVGLLKETQYF. Here the CDR3 DNA reads TGCGCCAGCAGCGTGGGACTGTTAAAAGAGACCCAGTACTTC.

The CDR3, as DNA: TGTGCCAGCAGGGGACCGAGACCACAGGGGGAGACCCAGTACTTC. This translates into CASRGPRPQGETQYF. The rearrangement joins TRBV2 to TRBJ2-5, with TRBD1 matching 7 bases. J lost 5 bases, V lost 6 bases, and 12 bases had no gene match. Germline-derived CDR1 and CDR2 are SNHLY and FYNNEI. The CDR3 loop spans 15 amino acids.

This clone was seen a few times. J is TRBJ2-2 and V is TRBV19; TRBD1 aligns across 10 bases. This CDR3 comprises 18 residues. With 7 bases clipped from V and 4 bases from J, the junction kept 15 bases outside the gene matches. CDR1 and CDR2 (germline): LNHDA, SQIVND (reference sequence). The CDR3: CASMQTGGEWDFTGELFF. The CDR3 DNA sequence: TGTGCCAGTATGCAGACAGGGGGCGAGTGGGACTTCACCGGGGAGCTGTTTTTT.

This chain connects TRBV6-2 or TRBV6-3 to TRBJ1-1, with TRBD1 identical over 10 bases. The CDR3 is made up of 14 amino acids. CDR1 MNHEY and CDR2 SVGEGT come from the germline V gene. V shed 0 bases and J 7 bases; nucleotides not matched to a gene: 2. CDR3 DNA sequence: TGTGCCAGCAGTTACTCGACAGGGGGCCGTGAAGCTTTCTTT. This gives the protein CASSYSTGGREAFF.

The chain links TRBV4-1 to TRBJ2-7; TRBD1 might be the D (6 bases). Deletions cut 3 bases from V and 3 bases from J, with 18 bases between. CDR1 is MGHRA, CDR2 YSYEKL, per germline. This CDR3 is built from 16 residues. CDR3 nucleotide sequence: TGCGCCAGCAGCCACGGAAAAGGACAGCTGATCTACGAGCAGTACTTC. Translating gives CASSHGKGQLIYEQYF.

The chain recombines TRBV30 with TRBJ1-6; the match to TRBD1 covers 9 bases. Germline CDR1 GTSNPN, CDR2 SVGIG (reference sequence). V dropped 6 bases and J dropped 0; count of bases not matched to a gene: 3. The CDR3 loop spans 15 amino acids. The DNA of the CDR3 is TGTGCCTGCGGGACAGGGCGCTCCTATAATTCACCCCTCCACTTT. This encodes CACGTGRSYNSPLHF.

Only a few counts were recorded for this clone. The chain uses TRBV19 and TRBJ1-1, with D possibly TRBD1 on 6 matching bases. This CDR3 comprises 13 residues. Germline CDR1 LNHDA, CDR2 SQIVND (reference sequence). V lost 3 bases, J lost 7 bases, and 12 bases lay in between. CDR3 sequence: CASSIGEGVEAFF. The CDR3 DNA follows: TGTGCCAGTAGTATCGGAGAGGGGGTTGAAGCTTTCTTT. The whole variable domain, filled in from reference TRBV19 and TRBJ1-1, reads DGGITQSPKYLFRKEGQNVTLSCEQNLNHDAMYWYRQDPGQGLRLIYYSQIVNDFQKGDIAEGYSVSREKKESFPLTVTSAQKNPTAFYLCASSIGEGVEAFFGQGTRLTVV.

This clone was counted between two and nine times. The J gene is TRBJ1-5, the V gene TRBV7-8; unclear D gene. V was clipped by 5 bases and J by 7 bases, with 21 bases between them. Germline V gene sequence: CDR1 SGHVS, CDR2 FQNEAQ. The CDR3 length is 16 residues. The CDR3 region has the DNA TGTGCCAGCAGCGCCCGACGGGCGGGTTTAACGCAGCCCCAGCATTTT. It codes for CASSARRAGLTQPQHF. Full variable domain (remainder filled in from reference TRBV7-8 and TRBJ1-5): GAGVSQSPRYKVAKRGQDVALRCDPISGHVSLFWYQQALGQGPEFLTYFQNEAQLDKSGLPSDRFFAERPEGSVSTLKIQRTQQEDSAVYLCASSARRAGLTQPQHFGDGTRLSIL.